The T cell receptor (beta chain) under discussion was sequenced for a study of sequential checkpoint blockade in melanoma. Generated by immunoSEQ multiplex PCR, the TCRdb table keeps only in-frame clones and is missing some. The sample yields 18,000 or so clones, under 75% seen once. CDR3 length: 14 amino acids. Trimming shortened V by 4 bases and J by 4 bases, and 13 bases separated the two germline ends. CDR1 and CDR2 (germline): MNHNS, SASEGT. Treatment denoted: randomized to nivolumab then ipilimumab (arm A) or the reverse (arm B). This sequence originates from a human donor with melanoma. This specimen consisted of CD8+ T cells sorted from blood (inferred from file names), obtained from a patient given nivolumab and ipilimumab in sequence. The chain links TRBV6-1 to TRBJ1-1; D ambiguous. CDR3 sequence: CASSATGSRTEAFF. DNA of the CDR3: TGTGCCAGCAGTGCAACCGGGAGCCGCACTGAAGCTTTCTTT.